This TCR beta chain was observed in a study of T cell repertoires in cytomegalovirus infection. Background on the study: Public TCR beta signatures marked donors with CMV infection and the matching HLA.

As regards this clonotype: What it binds is not known.

TCRdb reprocessed the reads with MiXCR, giving one entry per CDR3 protein. The table has approximately 500,000 distinct CDR3 sequences, about 10% seen once. Study-wide findings and caveats: There were carriers of CMV plus the relevant HLA, and cumulative public TCR beta family frequency identified them.

The origin of this receptor is a human donor in good health (CMV status not recorded). Some clones in this sample may be carry-over from other donors' samples. The source material was PBMCs.

The DNA for the CDR3 is TGTGCCAGCAGTCCAGGGGGCTCACGTCCCTACGAGCAGTACTTC. Translated, it gives CASSPGGSRPYEQYF. The V call is TRBV12-3 or TRBV12-4, the J call TRBJ2-7; 8 positions match TRBD1. CDR3 length: 15 amino acids. V lost 5 bases, J lost 2 bases, and 8 bases stayed unmatched.